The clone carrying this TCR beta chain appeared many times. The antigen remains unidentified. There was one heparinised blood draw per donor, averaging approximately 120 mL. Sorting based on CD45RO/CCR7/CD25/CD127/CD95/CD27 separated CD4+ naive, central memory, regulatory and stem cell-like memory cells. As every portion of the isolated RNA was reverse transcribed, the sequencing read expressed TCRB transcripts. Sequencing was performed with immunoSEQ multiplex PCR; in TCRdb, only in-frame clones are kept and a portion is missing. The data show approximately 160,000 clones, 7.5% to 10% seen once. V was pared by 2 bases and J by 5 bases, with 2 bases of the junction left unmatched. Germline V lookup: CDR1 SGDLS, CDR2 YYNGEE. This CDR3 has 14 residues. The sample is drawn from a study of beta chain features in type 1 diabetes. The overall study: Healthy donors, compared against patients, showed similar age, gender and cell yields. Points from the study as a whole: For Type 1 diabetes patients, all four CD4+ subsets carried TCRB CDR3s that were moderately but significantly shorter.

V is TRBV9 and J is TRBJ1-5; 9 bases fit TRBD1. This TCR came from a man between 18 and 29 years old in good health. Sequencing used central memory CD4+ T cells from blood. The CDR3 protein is CASSVGTGHQPQHF. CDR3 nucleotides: TGTGCCAGCAGCGTCGGGACAGGGCATCAGCCCCAGCATTTT. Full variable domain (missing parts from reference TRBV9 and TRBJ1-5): DSGVTQTPKHLITATGQRVTLRCSPRSGDLSVYWYQQSLDQGLQFLIQYYNGEERAKGNILERFSAQQFPDLHSELNLSSLELGDSALYFCASSVGTGHQPQHFGDGTRLSIL.